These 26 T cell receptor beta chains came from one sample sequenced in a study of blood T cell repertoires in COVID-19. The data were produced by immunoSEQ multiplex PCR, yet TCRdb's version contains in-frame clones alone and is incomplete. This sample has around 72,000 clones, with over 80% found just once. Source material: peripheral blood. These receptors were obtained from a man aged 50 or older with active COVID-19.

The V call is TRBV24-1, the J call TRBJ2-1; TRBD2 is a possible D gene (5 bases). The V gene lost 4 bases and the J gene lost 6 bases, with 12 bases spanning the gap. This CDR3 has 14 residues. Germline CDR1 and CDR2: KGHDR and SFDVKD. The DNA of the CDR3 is TGTGCCACCAGTGACCCGAGCGGACCCAATGAGCAGTTCTTC. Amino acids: CATSDPSGPNEQFF.

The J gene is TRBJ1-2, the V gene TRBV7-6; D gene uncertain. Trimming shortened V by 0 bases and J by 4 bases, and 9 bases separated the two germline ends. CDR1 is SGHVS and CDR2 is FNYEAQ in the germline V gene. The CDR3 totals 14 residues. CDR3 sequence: CASSLANEPYGYTF. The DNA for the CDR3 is TGTGCCAGCAGCTTAGCTAACGAGCCCTATGGCTACACCTTC.

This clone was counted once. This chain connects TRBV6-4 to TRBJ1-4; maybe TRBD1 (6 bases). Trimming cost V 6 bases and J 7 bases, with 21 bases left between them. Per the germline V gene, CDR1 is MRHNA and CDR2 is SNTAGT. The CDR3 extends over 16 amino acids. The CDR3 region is CASRGGSTGLGEKLFF. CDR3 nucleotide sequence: TGTGCCAGCAGGGGGGGGTCGACAGGACTAGGTGAAAAACTGTTTTTT.

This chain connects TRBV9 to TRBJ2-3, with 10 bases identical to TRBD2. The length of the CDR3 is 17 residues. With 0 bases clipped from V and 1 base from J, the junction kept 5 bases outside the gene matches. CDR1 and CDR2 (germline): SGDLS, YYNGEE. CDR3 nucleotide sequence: TGTGCCAGCAGCGTAGATACTAGCGGGGTACGCACAGATACGCAGTATTTT. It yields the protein CASSVDTSGVRTDTQYF.

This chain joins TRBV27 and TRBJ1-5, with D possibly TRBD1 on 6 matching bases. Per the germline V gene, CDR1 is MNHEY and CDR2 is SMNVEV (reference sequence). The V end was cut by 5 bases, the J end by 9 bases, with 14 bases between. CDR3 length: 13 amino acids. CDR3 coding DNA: TGTGCCAGCAGTGAAGGGGGGGTTCGGCCCCAGCATTTT. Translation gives CASSEGGVRPQHF.

The CDR3 nucleotides are TGCGCCAGCAGCCAAGACCCGGGTCGCTCCTACAATGAGCAGTTCTTC. Its translation: CASSQDPGRSYNEQFF. This sequence joins TRBV4-3 and TRBJ2-1; D gene unclear. Between the trimmed V and J ends, which lost 0 bases and 0 bases, there was a span of 9 bases. Germline CDR1 is LGHNA and CDR2 is YSLEER. The CDR3 runs 16 residues.

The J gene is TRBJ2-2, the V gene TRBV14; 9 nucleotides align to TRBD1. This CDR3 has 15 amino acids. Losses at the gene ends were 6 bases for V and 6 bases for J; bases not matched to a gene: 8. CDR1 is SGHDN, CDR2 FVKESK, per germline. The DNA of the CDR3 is TGTGCCAGCAGACATGGGACAGGGATACCCGGGGAGCTGTTTTTT. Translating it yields CASRHGTGIPGELFF.

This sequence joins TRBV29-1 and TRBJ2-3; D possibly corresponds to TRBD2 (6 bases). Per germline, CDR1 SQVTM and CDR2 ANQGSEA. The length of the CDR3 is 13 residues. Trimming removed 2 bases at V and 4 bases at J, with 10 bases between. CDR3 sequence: CSVEYSGSDTQYF. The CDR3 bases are TGCAGCGTTGAATACAGCGGGTCAGATACGCAGTATTTT.

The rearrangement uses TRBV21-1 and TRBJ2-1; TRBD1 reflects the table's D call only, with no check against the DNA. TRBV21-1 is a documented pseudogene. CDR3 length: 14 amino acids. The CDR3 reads CASSKRVPAQEQFF. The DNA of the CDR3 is TGTGCCAGCAGCAAACGAGTCCCGGCACAGGAGCAGTTCTTC.

The CDR3 bases are TGTGCCTTCAGTCCGAACATGAACACTGAAGCTTTCTTT. Amino acid sequence: CAFSPNMNTEAFF. The chain has TRBV5-4 and TRBJ1-1; D gene unclear. The CDR3 consists of 13 residues. Germline CDR1 and CDR2: SGHNT and YYREEE (reference sequence). The V and J ends lost 10 bases and 0 bases respectively, with 13 bases between them.

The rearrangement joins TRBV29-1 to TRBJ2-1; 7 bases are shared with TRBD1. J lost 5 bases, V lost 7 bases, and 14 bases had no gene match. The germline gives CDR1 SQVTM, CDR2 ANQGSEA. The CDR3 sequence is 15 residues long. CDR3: CSGRMRQGVNNEQFF. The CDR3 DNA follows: TGCAGCGGCCGGATGAGACAGGGCGTTAACAATGAGCAGTTCTTC.

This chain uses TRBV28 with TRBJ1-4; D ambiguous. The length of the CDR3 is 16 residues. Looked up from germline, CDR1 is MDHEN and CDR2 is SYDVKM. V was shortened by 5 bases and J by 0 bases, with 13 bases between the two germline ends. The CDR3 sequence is CASSPYYPATNEKLFF. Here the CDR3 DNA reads TGTGCCAGCAGTCCCTACTATCCTGCAACTAATGAAAAACTGTTTTTT. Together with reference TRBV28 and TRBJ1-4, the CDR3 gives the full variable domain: DVKVTQSSRYLVKRTGEKVFLECVQDMDHENMFWYRQDPGLGLRLIYFSYDVKMKEKGDIPEGYSVSREKKERFSLILESASTNQTSMYLCASSPYYPATNEKLFFGSGTQLSVL.

CDR3 protein: CASSYDRGPYEQYF. The CDR3 DNA reads as TGTGCCAGCAGTTACGACAGGGGGCCCTACGAGCAGTACTTC. V usage is TRBV6-5 and J usage is TRBJ2-7, with 10 bases lining up with TRBD1. The CDR3 extends over 14 amino acids. Germline CDR1 is MNHEY and CDR2 is SVGAGI. Germline trimming cut 2 bases from V and 2 bases from J; bases unmatched to any gene: 0.

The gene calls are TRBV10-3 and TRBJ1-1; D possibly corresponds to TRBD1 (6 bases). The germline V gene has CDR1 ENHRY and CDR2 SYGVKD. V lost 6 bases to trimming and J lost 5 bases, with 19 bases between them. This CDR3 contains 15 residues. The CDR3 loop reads CAISDITQGRTEAFF. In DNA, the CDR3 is TGTGCCATCAGCGATATTACACAGGGTCGGACTGAAGCTTTCTTT.

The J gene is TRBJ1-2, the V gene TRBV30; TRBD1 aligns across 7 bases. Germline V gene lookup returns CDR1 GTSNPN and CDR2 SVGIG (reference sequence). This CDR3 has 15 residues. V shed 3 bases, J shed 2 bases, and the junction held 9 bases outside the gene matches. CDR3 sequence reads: CAWRNQGTENYGYTF. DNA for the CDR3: TGTGCCTGGAGAAACCAAGGGACAGAGAACTATGGCTACACCTTC.

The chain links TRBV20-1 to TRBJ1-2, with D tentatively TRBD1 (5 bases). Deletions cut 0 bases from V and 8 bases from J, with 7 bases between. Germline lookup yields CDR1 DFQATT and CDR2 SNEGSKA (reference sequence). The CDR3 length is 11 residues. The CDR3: CSAREGRGYTF. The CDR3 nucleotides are TGCAGTGCTAGAGAGGGGCGGGGCTACACCTTC.

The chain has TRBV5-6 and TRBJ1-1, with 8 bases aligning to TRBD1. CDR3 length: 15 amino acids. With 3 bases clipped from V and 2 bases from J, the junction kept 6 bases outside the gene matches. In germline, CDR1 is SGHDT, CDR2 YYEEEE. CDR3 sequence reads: CASSWGTGTNTEAFF. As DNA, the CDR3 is TGTGCCAGCAGCTGGGGGACAGGAACTAACACTGAAGCTTTCTTT.

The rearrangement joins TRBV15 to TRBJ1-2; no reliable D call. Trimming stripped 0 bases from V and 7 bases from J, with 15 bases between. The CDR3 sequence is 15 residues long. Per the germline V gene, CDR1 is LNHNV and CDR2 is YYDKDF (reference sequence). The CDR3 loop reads CATSRDPPSARGYTF. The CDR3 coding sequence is TGTGCCACCAGCAGAGATCCCCCCTCAGCGCGTGGCTACACCTTC.

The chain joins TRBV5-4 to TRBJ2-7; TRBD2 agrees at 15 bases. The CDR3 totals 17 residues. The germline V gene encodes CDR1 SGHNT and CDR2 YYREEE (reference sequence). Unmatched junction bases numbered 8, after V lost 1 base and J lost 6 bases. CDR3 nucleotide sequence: TGTGCCAGCAGCTTGTTTGGACTAGCGGGAGGGATAGGCGAGCAGTACTTC. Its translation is CASSLFGLAGGIGEQYF.

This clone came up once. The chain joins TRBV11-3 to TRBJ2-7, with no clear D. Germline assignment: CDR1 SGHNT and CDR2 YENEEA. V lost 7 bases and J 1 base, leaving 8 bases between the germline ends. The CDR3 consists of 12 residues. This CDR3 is CASNFTSYEQYF. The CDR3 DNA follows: TGTGCCAGCAACTTCACATCCTACGAGCAGTACTTC. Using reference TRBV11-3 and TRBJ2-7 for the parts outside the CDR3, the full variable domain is EAGVVQSPRYKIIEKKQPVAFWCNPISGHNTLYWYLQNLGQGPELLIRYENEEAVDDSQLPKDRFSAERLKGVDSTLKIQPAELGDSAVYLCASNFTSYEQYFGPGTRLTVT.

CDR3 bases: TGTGCCAGCAGTTTAAGTGGAGACACTGAAGCTTTCTTT. It codes for CASSLSGDTEAFF. The chain recombines TRBV27 with TRBJ1-1, with unresolved D. There are 13 residues in the CDR3. CDR1 and CDR2 (germline): MNHEY, SMNVEV (reference sequence). V lost 2 bases, J lost 3 bases, and 7 bases lay in between.

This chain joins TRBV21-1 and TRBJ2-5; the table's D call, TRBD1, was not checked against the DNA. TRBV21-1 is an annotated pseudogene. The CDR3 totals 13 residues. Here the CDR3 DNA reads TGTGCCAGCAGCAAAAAGGGGGCAGAGACCCAGTACTTC. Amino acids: CASSKKGAETQYF.

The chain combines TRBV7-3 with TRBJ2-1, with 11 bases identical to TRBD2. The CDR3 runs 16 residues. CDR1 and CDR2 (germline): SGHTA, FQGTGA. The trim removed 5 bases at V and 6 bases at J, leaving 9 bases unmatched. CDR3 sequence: CASSNTAGTSGNEQFF. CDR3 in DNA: TGTGCCAGCAGCAACACAGCCGGGACTAGCGGCAATGAGCAGTTCTTC.

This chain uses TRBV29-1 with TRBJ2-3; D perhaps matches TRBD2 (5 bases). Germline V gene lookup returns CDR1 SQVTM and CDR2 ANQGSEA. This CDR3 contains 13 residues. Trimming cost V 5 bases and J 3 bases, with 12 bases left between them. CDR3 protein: CSVPRTSTDTQYF. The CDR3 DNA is TGCAGCGTTCCCCGGACTTCAACAGATACGCAGTATTTT.

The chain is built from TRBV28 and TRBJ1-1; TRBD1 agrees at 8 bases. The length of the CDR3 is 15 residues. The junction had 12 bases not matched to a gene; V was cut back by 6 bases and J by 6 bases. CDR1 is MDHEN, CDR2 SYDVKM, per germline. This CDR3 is CASRQGYRGISEAFF. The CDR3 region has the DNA TGTGCCAGCAGACAAGGGTACAGGGGGATTTCTGAAGCTTTCTTT.

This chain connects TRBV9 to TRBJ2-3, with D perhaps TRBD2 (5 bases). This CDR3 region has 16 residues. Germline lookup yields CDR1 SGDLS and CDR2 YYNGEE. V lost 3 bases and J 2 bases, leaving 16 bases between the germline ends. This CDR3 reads CASSEAHQRNTDTQYF. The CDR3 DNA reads TGTGCCAGCAGCGAAGCCCACCAGCGGAACACAGATACGCAGTATTTT.